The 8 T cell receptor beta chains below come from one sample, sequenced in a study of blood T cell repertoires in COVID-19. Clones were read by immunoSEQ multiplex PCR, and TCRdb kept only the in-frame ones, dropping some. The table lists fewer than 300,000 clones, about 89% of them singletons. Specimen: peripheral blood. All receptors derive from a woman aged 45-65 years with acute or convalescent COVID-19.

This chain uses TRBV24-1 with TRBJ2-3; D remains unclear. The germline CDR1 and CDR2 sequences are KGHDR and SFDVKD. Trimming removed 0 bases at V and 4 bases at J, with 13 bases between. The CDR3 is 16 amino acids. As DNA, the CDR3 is TGTGCCACCAGTGATTTGGGGCAGGCCTCCCCAGATACGCAGTATTTT. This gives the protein CATSDLGQASPDTQYF.

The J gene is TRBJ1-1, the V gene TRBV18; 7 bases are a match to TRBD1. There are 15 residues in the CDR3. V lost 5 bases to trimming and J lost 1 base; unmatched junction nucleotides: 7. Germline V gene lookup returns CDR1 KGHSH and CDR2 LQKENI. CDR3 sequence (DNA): TGTGCCAGCTCATCCGGACAGGCAGGGAACACTGAAGCTTTCTTT. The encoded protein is CASSSGQAGNTEAFF. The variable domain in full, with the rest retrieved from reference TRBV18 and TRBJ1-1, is NAGVMQNPRHLVRRRGQEARLRCSPMKGHSHVYWYRQLPEEGLKFMVYLQKENIIDESGMPKERFSAEFPKEGPSILRIQQVVRGDSAAYFCASSSGQAGNTEAFFGQGTRLTVV.

In nucleotides, the CDR3 is TGCGCCAGCAGCGGGGGACAGCGGCTTGAAGCTTTCTTT. It is translated as CASSGGQRLEAFF. This rearrangement joins TRBV5-1 to TRBJ1-1; 7 bases are shared with TRBD1. CDR3 size: 13 residues. CDR1 SGHRS and CDR2 YFSETQ come from the germline V gene. V trimming: 4 bases; J trimming: 7 bases; junction bases outside the gene matches: 7.

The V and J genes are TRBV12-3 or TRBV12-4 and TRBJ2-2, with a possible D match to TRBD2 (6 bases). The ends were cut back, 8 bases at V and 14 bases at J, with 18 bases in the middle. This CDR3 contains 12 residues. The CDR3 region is CASCLTGGELFF. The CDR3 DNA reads TGTGCCAGCTGCCTCACCGGGGGAGAACTGTTTTTT.

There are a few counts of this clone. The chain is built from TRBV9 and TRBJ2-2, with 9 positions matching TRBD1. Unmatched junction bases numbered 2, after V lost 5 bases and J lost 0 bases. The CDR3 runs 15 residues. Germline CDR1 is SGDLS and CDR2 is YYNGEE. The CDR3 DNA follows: TGTGCCAGCAGGCGACAGGGGGCGAACACCGGGGAGCTGTTTTTT. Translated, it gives CASRRQGANTGELFF.

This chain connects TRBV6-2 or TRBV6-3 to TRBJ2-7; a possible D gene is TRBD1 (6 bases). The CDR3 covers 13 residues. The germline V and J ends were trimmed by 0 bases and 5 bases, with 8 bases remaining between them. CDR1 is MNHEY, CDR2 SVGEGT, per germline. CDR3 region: CASSYSTGNEQYF. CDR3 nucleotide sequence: TGTGCCAGCAGTTACTCAACAGGGAACGAGCAGTACTTC.

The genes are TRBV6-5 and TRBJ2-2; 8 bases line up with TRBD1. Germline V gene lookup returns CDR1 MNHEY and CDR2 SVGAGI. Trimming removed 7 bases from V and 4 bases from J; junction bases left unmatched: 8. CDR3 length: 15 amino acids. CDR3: CASNAGTGATGELFF. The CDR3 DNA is TGTGCCAGCAATGCCGGGACAGGAGCCACCGGGGAGCTGTTTTTT.

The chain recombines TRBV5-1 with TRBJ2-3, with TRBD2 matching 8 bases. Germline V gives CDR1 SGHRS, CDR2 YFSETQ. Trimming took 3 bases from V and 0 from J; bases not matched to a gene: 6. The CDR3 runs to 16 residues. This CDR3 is CASSSGTRGSTDTQYF. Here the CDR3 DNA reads TGCGCCAGCAGCTCCGGGACTAGAGGAAGCACAGATACGCAGTATTTT. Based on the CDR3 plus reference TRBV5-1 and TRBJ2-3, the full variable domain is KAGVTQTPRYLIKTRGQQVTLSCSPISGHRSVSWYQQTPGQGLQFLFEYFSETQRNKGNFPGRFSGRQFSNSRSEMNVSTLELGDSALYLCASSSGTRGSTDTQYFGPGTRLTVL.